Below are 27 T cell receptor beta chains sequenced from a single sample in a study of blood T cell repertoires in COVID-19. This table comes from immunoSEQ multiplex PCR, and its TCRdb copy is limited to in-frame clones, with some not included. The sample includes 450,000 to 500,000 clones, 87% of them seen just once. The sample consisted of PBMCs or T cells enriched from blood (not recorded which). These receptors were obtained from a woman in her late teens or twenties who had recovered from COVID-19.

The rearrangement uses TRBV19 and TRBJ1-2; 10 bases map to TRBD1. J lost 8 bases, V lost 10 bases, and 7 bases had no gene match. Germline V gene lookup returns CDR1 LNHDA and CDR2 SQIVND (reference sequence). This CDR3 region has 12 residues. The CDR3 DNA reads TGTGCCATTAAGACAGGGGGCAGGGGCTACACCTTC. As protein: CAIKTGGRGYTF.

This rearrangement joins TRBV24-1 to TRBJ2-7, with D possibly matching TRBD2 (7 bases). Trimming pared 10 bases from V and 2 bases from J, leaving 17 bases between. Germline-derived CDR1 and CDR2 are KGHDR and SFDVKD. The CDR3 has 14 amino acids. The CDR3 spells CATPAWGGPYEQYF. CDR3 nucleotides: TGTGCCACACCTGCTTGGGGGGGGCCCTACGAGCAGTACTTC.

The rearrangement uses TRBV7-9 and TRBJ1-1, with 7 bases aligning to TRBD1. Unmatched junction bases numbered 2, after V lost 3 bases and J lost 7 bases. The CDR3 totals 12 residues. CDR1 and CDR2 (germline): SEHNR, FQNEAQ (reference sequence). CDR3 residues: CASSFGQVEAFF. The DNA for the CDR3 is TGTGCCAGCAGCTTCGGACAGGTTGAAGCTTTCTTT.

This chain's CDR3 is CASSPNERGPQYF. In nucleotides, the CDR3 is TGTGCCAGCAGTCCCAACGAGCGGGGCCCGCAGTATTTT. V and J are TRBV27 and TRBJ2-3; 7 nucleotides line up with TRBD2. The CDR3 extends over 13 amino acids. CDR1 is MNHEY, CDR2 SMNVEV, per germline (reference sequence). Trimming took 5 bases from V and 10 from J; bases not matched to a gene: 9.

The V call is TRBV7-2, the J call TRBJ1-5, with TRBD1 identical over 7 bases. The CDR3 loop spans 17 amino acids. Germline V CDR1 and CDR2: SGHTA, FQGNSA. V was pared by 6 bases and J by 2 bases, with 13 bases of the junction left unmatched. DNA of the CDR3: TGTGCCAGCAGTAAAGGGGGCTCCGAGGTGGGCAATCAGCCCCAGCATTTT. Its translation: CASSKGGSEVGNQPQHF. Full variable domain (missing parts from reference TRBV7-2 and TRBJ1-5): GAGVSQSPSNKVTEKGKDVELRCDPISGHTALYWYRQSLGQGLEFLIYFQGNSAPDKSGLPSDRFSAERTGGSVSTLTIQRTQQEDSAVYLCASSKGGSEVGNQPQHFGDGTRLSIL.

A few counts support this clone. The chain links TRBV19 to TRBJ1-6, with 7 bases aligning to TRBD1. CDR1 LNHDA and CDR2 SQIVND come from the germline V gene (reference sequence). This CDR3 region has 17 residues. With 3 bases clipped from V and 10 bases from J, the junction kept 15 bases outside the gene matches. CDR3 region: CASSMNLPGQIGSPLHF. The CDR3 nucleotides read TGTGCCAGTAGTATGAATCTCCCGGGACAGATTGGATCACCCCTCCACTTT.

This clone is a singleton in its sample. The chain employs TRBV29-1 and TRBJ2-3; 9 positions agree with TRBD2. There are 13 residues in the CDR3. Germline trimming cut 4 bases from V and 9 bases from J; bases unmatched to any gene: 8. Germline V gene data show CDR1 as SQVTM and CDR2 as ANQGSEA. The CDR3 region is CSVGLAGSGTQYF. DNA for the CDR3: TGCAGCGTTGGTCTAGCGGGGAGCGGGACGCAGTATTTT.

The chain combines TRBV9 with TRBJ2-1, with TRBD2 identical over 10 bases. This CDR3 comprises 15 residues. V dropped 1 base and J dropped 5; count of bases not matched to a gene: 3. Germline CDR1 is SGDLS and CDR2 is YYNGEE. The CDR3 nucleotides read TGTGCCAGCAGCGTATCAGCGGGGGGGGACAATGAGCAGTTCTTC. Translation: CASSVSAGGDNEQFF.

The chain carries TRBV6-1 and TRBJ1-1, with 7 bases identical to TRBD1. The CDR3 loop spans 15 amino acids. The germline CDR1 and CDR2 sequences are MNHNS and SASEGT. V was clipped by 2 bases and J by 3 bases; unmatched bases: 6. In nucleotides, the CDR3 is TGTGCCAGCAGTGAAAGGGGGCAGCTTTACACTGAAGCTTTCTTT. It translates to CASSERGQLYTEAFF.

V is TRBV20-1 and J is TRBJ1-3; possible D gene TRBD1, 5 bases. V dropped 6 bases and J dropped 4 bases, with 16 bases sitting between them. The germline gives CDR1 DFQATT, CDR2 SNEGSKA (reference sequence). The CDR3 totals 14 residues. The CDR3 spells CSASGQGGGNTIYF. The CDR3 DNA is TGCAGTGCCAGTGGGCAGGGAGGAGGAAACACCATATATTTT.

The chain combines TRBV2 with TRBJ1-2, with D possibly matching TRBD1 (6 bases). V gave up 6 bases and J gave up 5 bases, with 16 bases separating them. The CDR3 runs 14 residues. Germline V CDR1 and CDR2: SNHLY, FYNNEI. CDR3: CASRLQGAMYGYTF. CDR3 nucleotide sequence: TGTGCCAGCAGACTACAGGGTGCCATGTATGGCTACACCTTC.

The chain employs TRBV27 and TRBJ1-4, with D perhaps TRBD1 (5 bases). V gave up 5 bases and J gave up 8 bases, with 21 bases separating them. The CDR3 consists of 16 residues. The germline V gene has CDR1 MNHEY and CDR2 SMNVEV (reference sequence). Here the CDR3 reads CASSLGPGLSGEKLFF. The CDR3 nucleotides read TGTGCCAGCAGTCTAGGGCCGGGACTATCAGGAGAAAAACTGTTTTTT.

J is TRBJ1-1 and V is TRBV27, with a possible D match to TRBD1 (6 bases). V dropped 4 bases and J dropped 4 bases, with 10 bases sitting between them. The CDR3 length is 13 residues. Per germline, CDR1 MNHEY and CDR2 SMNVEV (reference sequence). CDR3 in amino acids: CASSWSRGTEAFF. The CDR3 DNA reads TGTGCCAGCAGTTGGTCCAGGGGCACTGAAGCTTTCTTT.

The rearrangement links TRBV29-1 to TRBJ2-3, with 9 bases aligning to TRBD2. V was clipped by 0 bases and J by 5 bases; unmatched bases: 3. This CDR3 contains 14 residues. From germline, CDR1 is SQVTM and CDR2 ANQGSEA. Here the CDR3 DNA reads TGCAGCGTTGAAGAGGTAGCGGGGGTAGATACGCAGTATTTT. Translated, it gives CSVEEVAGVDTQYF.

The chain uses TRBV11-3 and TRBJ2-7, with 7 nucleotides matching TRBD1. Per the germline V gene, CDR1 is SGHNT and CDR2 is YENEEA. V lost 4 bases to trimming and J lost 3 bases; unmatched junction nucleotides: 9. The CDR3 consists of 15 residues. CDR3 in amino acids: CASSSGGGTDYEQYF. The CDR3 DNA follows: TGTGCCAGCAGCTCAGGGGGTGGGACAGACTACGAGCAGTACTTC. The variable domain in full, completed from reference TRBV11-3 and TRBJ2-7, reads EAGVVQSPRYKIIEKKQPVAFWCNPISGHNTLYWYLQNLGQGPELLIRYENEEAVDDSQLPKDRFSAERLKGVDSTLKIQPAELGDSAVYLCASSSGGGTDYEQYFGPGTRLTVT.

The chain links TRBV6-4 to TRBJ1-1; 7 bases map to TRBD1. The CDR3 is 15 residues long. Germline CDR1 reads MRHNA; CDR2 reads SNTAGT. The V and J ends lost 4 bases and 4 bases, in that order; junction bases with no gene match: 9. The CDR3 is CASSASGSGGTEAFF. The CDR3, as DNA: TGTGCCAGCAGTGCCTCGGGATCAGGGGGCACTGAAGCTTTCTTT.

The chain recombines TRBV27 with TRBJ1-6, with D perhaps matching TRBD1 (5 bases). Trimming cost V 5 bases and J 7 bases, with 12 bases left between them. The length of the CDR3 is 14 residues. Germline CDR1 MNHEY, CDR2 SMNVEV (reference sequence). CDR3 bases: TGTGCCAGCAGTCAGCCGGGGGGGAATTCACCCCTCCACTTT. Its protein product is CASSQPGGNSPLHF.

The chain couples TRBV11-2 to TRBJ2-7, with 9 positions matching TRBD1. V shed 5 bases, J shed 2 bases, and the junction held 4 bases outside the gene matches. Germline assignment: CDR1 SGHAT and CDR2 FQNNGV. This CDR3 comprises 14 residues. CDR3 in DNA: TGTGCCAGCAGCGGGGGGACAGGGCCCTACGAGCAGTACTTC. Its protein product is CASSGGTGPYEQYF.

The CDR3 bases are TGTGCCTGGAGAGTTCTAGCGGGGGATCCCTACGAGCAGTACTTC. Its protein product is CAWRVLAGDPYEQYF. This chain links TRBV30 with TRBJ2-7; TRBD2 matches at 10 bases. J lost 2 bases, V lost 3 bases, and 7 bases had no gene match. This CDR3 spans 15 amino acids. Germline V gene lookup returns CDR1 GTSNPN and CDR2 SVGIG (reference sequence). Together with reference TRBV30 and TRBJ2-7, the CDR3 gives the full variable domain: SQTIHQWPATLVQPVGSPLSLECTVEGTSNPNLYWYRQAAGRGLQLLFYSVGIGQISSEVPQNLSASRPQDRQFILSSKKLLLSDSGFYLCAWRVLAGDPYEQYFGPGTRLTVT.

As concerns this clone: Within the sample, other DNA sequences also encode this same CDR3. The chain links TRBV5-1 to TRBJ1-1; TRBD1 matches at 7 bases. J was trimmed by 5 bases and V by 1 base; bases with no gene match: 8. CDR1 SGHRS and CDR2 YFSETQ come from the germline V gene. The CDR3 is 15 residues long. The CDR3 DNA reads TGCGCCAGCAGCTTGATTCCAGGGGGTGGAACTGAAGCTTTCTTT. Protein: CASSLIPGGGTEAFF. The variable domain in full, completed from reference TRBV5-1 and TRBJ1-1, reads KAGVTQTPRYLIKTRGQQVTLSCSPISGHRSVSWYQQTPGQGLQFLFEYFSETQRNKGNFPGRFSGRQFSNSRSEMNVSTLELGDSALYLCASSLIPGGGTEAFFGQGTRLTVV.

This CDR3 is CASSPISGTENSPLHF. The CDR3 bases are TGTGCCAGCAGCCCGATTTCCGGGACAGAAAATTCACCCCTCCACTTT. The chain employs TRBV7-9 and TRBJ1-6, with 7 nucleotides matching TRBD1. V was clipped by 5 bases and J by 7 bases; unmatched bases: 11. CDR1 SEHNR and CDR2 FQNEAQ come from the germline V gene (reference sequence). The CDR3 is 16 amino acids.

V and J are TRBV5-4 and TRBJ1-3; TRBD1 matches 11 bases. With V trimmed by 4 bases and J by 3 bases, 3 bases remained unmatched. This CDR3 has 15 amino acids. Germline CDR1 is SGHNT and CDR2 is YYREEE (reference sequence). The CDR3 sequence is CASSEGTGGGNTIYF. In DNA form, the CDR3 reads TGTGCCAGCAGCGAAGGGACAGGGGGTGGAAACACCATATATTTT.

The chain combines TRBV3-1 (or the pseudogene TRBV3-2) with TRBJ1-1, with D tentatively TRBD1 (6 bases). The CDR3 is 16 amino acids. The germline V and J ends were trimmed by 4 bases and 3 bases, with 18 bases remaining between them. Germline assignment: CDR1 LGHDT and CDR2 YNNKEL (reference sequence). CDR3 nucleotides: TGTGCCAGCAGCCCTTGGCGGGGGGGGCCGGACACTGAAGCTTTCTTT. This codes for CASSPWRGGPDTEAFF.

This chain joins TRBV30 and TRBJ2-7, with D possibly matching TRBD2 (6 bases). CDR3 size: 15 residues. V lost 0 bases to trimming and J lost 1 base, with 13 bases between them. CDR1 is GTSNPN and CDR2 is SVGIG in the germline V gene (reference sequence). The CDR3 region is CAWSVHGGKSYEQYF. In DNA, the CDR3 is TGTGCCTGGAGTGTACATGGGGGGAAATCCTACGAGCAGTACTTC.

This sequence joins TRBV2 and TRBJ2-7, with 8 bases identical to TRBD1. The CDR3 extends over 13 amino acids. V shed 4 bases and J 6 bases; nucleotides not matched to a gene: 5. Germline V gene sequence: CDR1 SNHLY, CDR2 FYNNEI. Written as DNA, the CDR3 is TGTGCCAGCAGTGGGACAGGGTGGAGCGAGCAGTACTTC. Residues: CASSGTGWSEQYF. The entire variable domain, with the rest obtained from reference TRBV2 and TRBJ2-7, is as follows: EPEVTQTPSHQVTQMGQEVILRCVPISNHLYFYWYRQILGQKVEFLVSFYNNEISEKSEIFDDQFSVERPDGSNFTLKIRSTKLEDSAMYFCASSGTGWSEQYFGPGTRLTVT.

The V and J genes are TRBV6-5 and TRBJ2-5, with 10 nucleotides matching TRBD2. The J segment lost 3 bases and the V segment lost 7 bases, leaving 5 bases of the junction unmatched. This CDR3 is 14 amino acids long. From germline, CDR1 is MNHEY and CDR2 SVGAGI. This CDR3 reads CASIASGGEETQYF. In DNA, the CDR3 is TGTGCCAGCATAGCGAGCGGGGGGGAAGAGACCCAGTACTTC.

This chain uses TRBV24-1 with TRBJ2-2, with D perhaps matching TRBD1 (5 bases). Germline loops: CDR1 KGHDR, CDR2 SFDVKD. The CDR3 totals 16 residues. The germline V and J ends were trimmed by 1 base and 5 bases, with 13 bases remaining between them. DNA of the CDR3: TGTGCCACCAGTGATTTTAGCAGGGATGGGACCGGGGAGCTGTTTTTT. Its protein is CATSDFSRDGTGELFF.